A single sample gave rise to the 8 T cell receptor beta chains below, sequenced in a study of T cells in Graves' hyperthyroidism and ophthalmopathy. Template material for amplifying TCR beta CDR3 regions consisted of RNA transcripts. The study used the HTBI primer set for a first-round RT-PCR of the TCR CDR3. TCRdb fed the multiplex PCR reads into MiXCR, producing one record per CDR3 protein. The sample has about 580,000 distinct CDR3 sequences, around 14% seen once. Sequencing was performed on blood. All receptors derive from a woman aged 25-40 years with Graves' hyperthyroidism that later progressed to Graves' ophthalmopathy.

Note on this clonotype: One end of the junction does not line up with germline, which may come from a read error. The chain joins TRBV7-2 to TRBJ2-3, with D uncertain. From germline, CDR1 is SGHTA and CDR2 FQGNSA. CDR3 length: 12 amino acids. The CDR3 DNA reads as TGTGCCAGCGGCTTAGTAGGGGATACGCAGTATTTT. It specifies CASGLVGDTQYF.

This clonotype was seen repeatedly, ten times or more. This chain links TRBV10-3 with TRBJ2-1; D is perhaps TRBD2 (5 bases). Trimming shortened V by 9 bases and J by 10 bases, and 19 bases separated the two germline ends. The CDR3 runs to 13 residues. Germline V lookup: CDR1 ENHRY, CDR2 SYGVKD. The CDR3 nucleotides are TGTGCCATTGGAGGAAACCCCTCGGGAGAGCAGTTCTTC. This codes for CAIGGNPSGEQFF.

The rearrangement links TRBV14 to TRBJ2-1; D call uncertain. The CDR3 covers 11 residues. V was trimmed by 0 bases and J by 10 bases, leaving 4 bases between them. Per germline, CDR1 SGHDN and CDR2 FVKESK. The chain's CDR3 is CASSQDWEQFF. CDR3 nucleotides: TGTGCCAGCAGCCAAGACTGGGAGCAGTTCTTC.

This clonotype was recorded many times. This chain uses TRBV28 with TRBJ1-2; D remains unclear. The ends were cut back, 7 bases at V and 4 bases at J, with 19 bases in the middle. This CDR3 region has 15 residues. CDR1 is MDHEN, CDR2 SYDVKM, per germline. CDR3 in amino acids: CASKTGTSITYGYTF. Here the CDR3 DNA reads TGTGCCAGCAAGACGGGAACAAGTATTACCTATGGCTACACCTTC.

The sample holds a few counts of this clonotype. One base away lies a much larger clone, so this may be a sequencing read error. The chain couples TRBV28 to TRBJ2-1; 12 bases line up with TRBD2. After removal of 5 bases from V and 15 bases from J, the junction contained 8 bases not matched to a gene. There are 13 residues in the CDR3. Germline V CDR1 and CDR2: MDHEN, SYDVKM. The CDR3 DNA follows: TGTGCCAGCAGTCGGACTAGCGGGATCCCATGGTTCTTC. The encoded protein is CASSRTSGIPWFF.

This clonotype showed up many times. The chain recombines TRBV7-2 with TRBJ2-7, with TRBD1 as a possible D gene (5 bases). V shed 2 bases and J shed 3 bases, with 14 bases lying between them. CDR1 and CDR2 from the germline V gene are SGHTA and FQGNSA. The CDR3 runs 15 residues. The CDR3: CASSLPGQILYEQYF. For the CDR3, the DNA is TGTGCCAGCAGCTTACCCGGACAAATACTCTACGAGCAGTACTTC.

This clonotype showed up just a few times. The genes are TRBV28 and TRBJ1-5; D is perhaps TRBD1 (5 bases). V was shortened by 11 bases and J by 2 bases, with 10 bases between the two germline ends. Germline lookup yields CDR1 MDHEN and CDR2 SYDVKM. The CDR3 has 12 amino acids. The CDR3 DNA follows: TGTGCCGCCGTGGGGGGCAATCAGCCCCAGCATTTT. It codes for CAAVGGNQPQHF.

DNA for the CDR3: TGTGCCACCAGCAGAGACGTTGTAGGGGCTGGGGATACGCAGTATTTT. Its translation: CATSRDVVGAGDTQYF. The chain links TRBV15 to TRBJ2-3; D perhaps matches TRBD1 (5 bases). The V end lost 0 bases, the J end lost 6 bases, and 16 bases lay between the germline ends. The V gene's germline CDR1 is LNHNV and CDR2 YYDKDF (reference sequence). The CDR3 loop spans 16 amino acids.